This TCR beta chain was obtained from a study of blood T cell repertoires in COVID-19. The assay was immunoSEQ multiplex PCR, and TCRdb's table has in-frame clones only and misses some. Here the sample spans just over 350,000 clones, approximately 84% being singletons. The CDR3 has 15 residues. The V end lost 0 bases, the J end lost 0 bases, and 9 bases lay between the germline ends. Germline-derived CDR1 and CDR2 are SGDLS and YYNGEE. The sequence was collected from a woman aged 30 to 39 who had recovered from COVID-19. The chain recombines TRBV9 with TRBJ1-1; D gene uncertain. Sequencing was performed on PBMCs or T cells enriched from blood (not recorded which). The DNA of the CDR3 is TGTGCCAGCAGCGTAGGTGGAGCCATGAACACTGAAGCTTTCTTT. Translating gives CASSVGGAMNTEAFF.